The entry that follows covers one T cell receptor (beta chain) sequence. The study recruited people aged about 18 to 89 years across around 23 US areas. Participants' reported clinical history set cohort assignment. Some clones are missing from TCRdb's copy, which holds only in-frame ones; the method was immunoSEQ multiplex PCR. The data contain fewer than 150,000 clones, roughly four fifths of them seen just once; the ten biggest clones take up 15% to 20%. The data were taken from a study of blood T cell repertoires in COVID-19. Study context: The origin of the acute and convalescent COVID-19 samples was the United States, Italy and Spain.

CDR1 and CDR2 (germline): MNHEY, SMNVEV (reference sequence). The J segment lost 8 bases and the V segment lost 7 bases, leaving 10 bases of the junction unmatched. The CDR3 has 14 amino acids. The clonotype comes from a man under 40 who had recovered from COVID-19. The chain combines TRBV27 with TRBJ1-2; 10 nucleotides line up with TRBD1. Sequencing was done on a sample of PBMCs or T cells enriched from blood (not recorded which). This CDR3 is CASTPTGGFGGYTF. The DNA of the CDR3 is TGTGCCAGCACCCCGACAGGGGGCTTCGGGGGCTACACCTTC.